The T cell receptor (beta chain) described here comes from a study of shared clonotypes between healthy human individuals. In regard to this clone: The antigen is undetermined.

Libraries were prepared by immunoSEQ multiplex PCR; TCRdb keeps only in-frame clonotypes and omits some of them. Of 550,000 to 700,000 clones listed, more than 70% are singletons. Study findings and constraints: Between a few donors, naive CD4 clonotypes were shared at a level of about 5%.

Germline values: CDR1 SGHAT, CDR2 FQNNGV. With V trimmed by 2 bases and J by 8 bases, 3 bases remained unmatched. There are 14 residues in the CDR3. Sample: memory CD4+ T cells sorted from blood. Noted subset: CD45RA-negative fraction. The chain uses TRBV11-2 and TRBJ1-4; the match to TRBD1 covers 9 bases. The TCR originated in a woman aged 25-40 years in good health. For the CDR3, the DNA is TGTGCCAGCAGCTTACGGGACAGGGCCGAAAAACTGTTTTTT. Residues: CASSLRDRAEKLFF. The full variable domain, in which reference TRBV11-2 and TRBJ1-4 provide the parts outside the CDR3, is EAGVAQSPRYKIIEKRQSVAFWCNPISGHATLYWYQQILGQGPKLLIQFQNNGVVDDSQLPKDRFSAERLKGVDSTLKIQPAKLEDSAVYLCASSLRDRAEKLFFGSGTQLSVL.